Presented here are 5 T cell receptor beta chains from one specimen sequenced in a study of T cell responses to AZD1222 COVID-19 vaccine. Here immunoSEQ multiplex PCR was the method, and the copy in TCRdb shows in-frame clones only, minus some. This table has some 94,000 clones, approximately 90% appearing once. The sequences come from peripheral blood, collected 28 days after the second AZD1222 dose. These receptors were taken from an adult who received the AZD1222 COVID-19 vaccine.

The chain combines TRBV15 with TRBJ1-4, with a weak D call TRBD1 (5 bases). From germline, CDR1 is LNHNV and CDR2 YYDKDF (reference sequence). This CDR3 spans 17 amino acids. V gave up 0 bases and J gave up 10 bases, with 21 bases separating them. CDR3 region: CATSRDGLGAFSGKLFF. The CDR3, as DNA: TGTGCCACCAGCAGAGACGGTCTAGGGGCGTTCAGCGGAAAACTGTTTTTT.

The chain links TRBV7-2 to TRBJ2-7; D remains ambiguous. The CDR3 extends over 13 amino acids. Germline V CDR1 and CDR2: SGHTA, FQGNSA. Trimming left V 6 bases short and J 5 bases short, with 14 bases between. This CDR3 is CASSTFGDNEQYF. The CDR3 region has the DNA TGTGCCAGCAGTACCTTTGGGGATAACGAGCAGTACTTC.

The chain recombines TRBV15 with TRBJ2-3; 9 bases align to TRBD1. Trimming at V came to 3 bases and at J to 6 bases, leaving 1 base not matched to a gene. CDR3 size: 13 residues. The germline V gene encodes CDR1 LNHNV and CDR2 YYDKDF (reference sequence). The CDR3, as DNA: TGTGCCACCAGCAGGGGACAGGGCGATACGCAGTATTTT. Translating gives CATSRGQGDTQYF.

The chain uses TRBV6-5 and TRBJ1-5; D unclear. The length of the CDR3 is 14 residues. With 2 bases removed from V and 5 bases from J, the gap between germline ends came to 10 bases. Per the germline V gene, CDR1 is MNHEY and CDR2 is SVGAGI. The CDR3 DNA sequence: TGTGCCAGCAGTTACCAGCCGACGGATCAGCCCCAGCATTTT. Translating it yields CASSYQPTDQPQHF.

The rearrangement links TRBV2 to TRBJ1-2; TRBD1 aligns across 8 bases. This CDR3 has 11 residues. J gave up 11 bases and V 8 bases, and 7 bases lay outside the gene matches. Germline-derived CDR1 and CDR2 are SNHLY and FYNNEI. CDR3 in amino acids: CASGGRQGYTF. The DNA for the CDR3 is TGTGCCAGCGGGGGGCGACAGGGGTACACCTTC.